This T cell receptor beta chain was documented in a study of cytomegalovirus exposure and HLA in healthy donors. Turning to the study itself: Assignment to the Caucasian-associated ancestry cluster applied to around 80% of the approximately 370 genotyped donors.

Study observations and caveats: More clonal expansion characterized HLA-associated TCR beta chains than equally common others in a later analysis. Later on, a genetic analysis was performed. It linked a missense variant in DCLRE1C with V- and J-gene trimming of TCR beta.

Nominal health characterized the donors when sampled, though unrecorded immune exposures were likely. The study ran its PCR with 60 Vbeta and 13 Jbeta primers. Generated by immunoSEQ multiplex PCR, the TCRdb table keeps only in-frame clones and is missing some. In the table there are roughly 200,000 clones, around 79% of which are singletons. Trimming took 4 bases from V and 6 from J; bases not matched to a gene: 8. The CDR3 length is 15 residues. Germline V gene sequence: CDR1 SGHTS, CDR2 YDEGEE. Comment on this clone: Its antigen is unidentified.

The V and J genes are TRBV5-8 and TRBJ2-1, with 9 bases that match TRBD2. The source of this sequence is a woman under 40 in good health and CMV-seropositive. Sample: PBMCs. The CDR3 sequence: CASSLLLAGVNEQFF. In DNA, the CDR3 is TGTGCCAGCAGCCTCCTGTTAGCGGGGGTCAATGAGCAGTTCTTC.